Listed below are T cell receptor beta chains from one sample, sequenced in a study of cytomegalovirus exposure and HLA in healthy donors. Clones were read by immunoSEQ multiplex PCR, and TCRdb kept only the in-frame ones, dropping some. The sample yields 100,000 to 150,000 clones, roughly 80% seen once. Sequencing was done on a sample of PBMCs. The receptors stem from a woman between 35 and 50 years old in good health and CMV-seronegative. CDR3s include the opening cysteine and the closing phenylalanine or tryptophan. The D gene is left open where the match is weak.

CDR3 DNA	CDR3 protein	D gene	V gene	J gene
TGTGCCAGCAGCCTCTCCCCGACGCGGGCAGAGACCCAGTACTTC	CASSLSPTRAETQYF	NA	TRBV28	TRBJ2-5
TGTCCTCCGGCCAGGGTCGCAACTAATGAAAAACTGTTTTTT	CPPARVATNEKLFF	NA	TRBV5-4	TRBJ1-4
TGTGCCGCAAGGGGGCTGGGCGGGGAGCTGTTTTTT	CAARGLGGELFF	TRBD1	TRBV6-5	TRBJ2-2
TGTGCCAGCAGCCCACGGGAGGGCTTTGGGGCCAACGTCCTGACTTTC	CASSPREGFGANVLTF	TRBD2	TRBV5-4	TRBJ2-6
TGTGCCAGTAGTGCTGGGACACATCGGAACACTGAAGCTTTCTTT	CASSAGTHRNTEAFF	NA	TRBV19	TRBJ1-1
TGTGCCAGCAGTCCACAGGGGGCGCGGGAGACCCAGTACTTC	CASSPQGARETQYF	TRBD1	TRBV27	TRBJ2-5
TGCAGCGTTGATGGGACTAGCGGGGGGGTAGAGACCCAGTACTTC	CSVDGTSGGVETQYF	TRBD2	TRBV29-1	TRBJ2-5
TGCGCCAGCAGCCAGGGTGGACAGGGCTTCCATAGCAATCAGCCCCAGCATTTT	CASSQGGQGFHSNQPQHF	TRBD1	TRBV4-1	TRBJ1-5
TGTGCCAGCAAGTTAAGGGGACAAGAGACCCAGTACTTC	CASKLRGQETQYF	NA	TRBV6-1	TRBJ2-5
TGCAGCGTTGAGGAGGGGTCAGCTTTCTTT	CSVEEGSAFF	NA	TRBV29-1	TRBJ1-1